A selection of T cell receptor beta chains follows, all from one sample in a study of STAT5B mutations in CD4+ large granular lymphocyte leukemia. TCRdb keeps only in-frame clones here, not all; method: immunoSEQ multiplex PCR. The repertoire holds roughly 48,000 clones, about 70% seen once, with approximately 1.5% in the top ten. The sequencing input was CD4+ T cells from blood buffy coats. The receptor source for this set is a human donor in good health. CDR3s include the opening cysteine and the closing phenylalanine or tryptophan. The order of the fields is CDR3 DNA, CDR3 protein, V gene, clone size, D gene, J gene. The D gene is left open where the match is weak. A clone size is listed for some rows: how often the clone was seen (once, few, many), or a class if it is expanded.

DNA: TGTGCCAGCAGTGAGACAGGGGGCACACAGCCCCAGCATTTT; CDR3: CASSETGGTQPQHF; V: TRBV2; size: few; D: TRBD1; J: TRBJ1-5
DNA: TGTGCCAGCAGCTACCACGGGACAGGGTCCGAAAAACTGTTTTTT; CDR3: CASSYHGTGSEKLFF; V: TRBV25-1; size: .; D: TRBD1; J: TRBJ1-4
DNA: TGTGCCTGGATCCGAGATCTGGTGGGGGGCTACACCTTC; CDR3: CAWIRDLVGGYTF; V: TRBV30; size: .; D: .; J: TRBJ1-2
DNA: TGTGCCAGCACGAGGACAGGGGATAGAGGGGAGCTGTTTTTT; CDR3: CASTRTGDRGELFF; V: TRBV2; size: .; D: TRBD1; J: TRBJ2-2
DNA: TGTGCCTGGAGTGAGGGGGGGGCAGATACGCAGTATTTT; CDR3: CAWSEGGADTQYF; V: TRBV30; size: .; D: .; J: TRBJ2-3
DNA: TGCGCCAGCAGCCAAGCGGCTAGCCCGAGCACAGATACGCAGTATTTT; CDR3: CASSQAASPSTDTQYF; V: TRBV4-1; size: .; D: .; J: TRBJ2-3
DNA: TGTGCCAGTAGTATGGTACAGGGGGTGGCGGAGCAGTACTTC; CDR3: CASSMVQGVAEQYF; V: TRBV19; size: .; D: TRBD1; J: TRBJ2-7
DNA: TGTGCCAGCAGTGACCTACAGAGATCTAACTATGGCTACACCTTC; CDR3: CASSDLQRSNYGYTF; V: TRBV6-1; size: .; D: .; J: TRBJ1-2
DNA: TGTGCCAGCAGCAATGCCGGGGCAGGGGGCTACACCTTC; CDR3: CASSNAGAGGYTF; V: TRBV11-2; size: few; D: .; J: TRBJ1-2
DNA: TGTGCCAGTAGTATCGGACAGACCTACTATGGCTACACCTTC; CDR3: CASSIGQTYYGYTF; V: TRBV19; size: once; D: .; J: TRBJ1-2
DNA: TGCGCCAGCAGCTTGGGACAGGGGGCGTTTGATGGCTACACCTTC; CDR3: CASSLGQGAFDGYTF; V: TRBV5-1; size: few; D: TRBD1; J: TRBJ1-2
DNA: TGTGCCAGCACCATCCCTAGCTCCTATAATTCACCCCTCCACTTT; CDR3: CASTIPSSYNSPLHF; V: TRBV28; size: .; D: .; J: TRBJ1-6
DNA: TGTGCCAGCAGCGTAGAGGGGGGAGGGTTCTTC; CDR3: CASSVEGGGFF; V: TRBV9; size: once; D: .; J: TRBJ2-1
DNA: TGTGCCAGTAGTATAGAAACAGGGGAGGGGGCCGCAGATACGCAGTATTTT; CDR3: CASSIETGEGAADTQYF; V: TRBV19; size: .; D: .; J: TRBJ2-3
DNA: TGTGCCAGTAAAGGCGACCTATCAATAAACGAGCAGTACTTC; CDR3: CASKGDLSINEQYF; V: TRBV6-5; size: .; D: .; J: TRBJ2-7
DNA: TGTGCCAGCAGCGTAAGTCCCAGCAAAGAGACCCAGTACTTC; CDR3: CASSVSPSKETQYF; V: TRBV9; size: .; D: .; J: TRBJ2-5
DNA: TGTGCCAGCAGTGTCCTAGCGGGGCGCAATGAGCAGTTCTTC; CDR3: CASSVLAGRNEQFF; V: TRBV2; size: .; D: TRBD2; J: TRBJ2-1
DNA: TGCGCCAGCAGCCGAACAACAGGGGAGCCCACAGATACGCAGTATTTT; CDR3: CASSRTTGEPTDTQYF; V: TRBV5-1; size: .; D: TRBD1; J: TRBJ2-3
DNA: TGTGCCAGCAGTGAACCCTCCGGCCAGCCCCAGCATTTT; CDR3: CASSEPSGQPQHF; V: TRBV6-1; size: .; D: .; J: TRBJ1-5
DNA: TGTGCCAGCAGTGTACAGCCCTTGGGGGGTGAGCAGTTCTTC; CDR3: CASSVQPLGGEQFF; V: TRBV2; size: .; D: .; J: TRBJ2-1
DNA: TGTGCCAGTAGTATAGATCGGGATCAGCCCCAGCATTTT; CDR3: CASSIDRDQPQHF; V: TRBV19; size: few; D: .; J: TRBJ1-5
DNA: TGTGCCACCGGAACGGGGGGGCAAGAGACCCAGTACTTC; CDR3: CATGTGGQETQYF; V: TRBV19; size: .; D: TRBD2; J: TRBJ2-5
DNA: TGTGCCAGCAGCTTAGTGAGCGGGGGGGGTTCCGGGGAGCTGTTTTTT; CDR3: CASSLVSGGGSGELFF; V: TRBV7-2; size: .; D: TRBD2; J: TRBJ2-2
DNA: TGCGCCAGCAGCTTGTCTAGCGGGGGGAACACCGGGGAGCTGTTTTTT; CDR3: CASSLSSGGNTGELFF; V: TRBV5-1; size: .; D: TRBD2; J: TRBJ2-2
DNA: TGTGCCAGCACCCGTCTAGCGGGGGGGCGAGACCCCGGGGAGCTGTTTTTT; CDR3: CASTRLAGGRDPGELFF; V: TRBV21-1; size: .; D: .; J: TRBJ2-2
DNA: TGCAGCGTTGACATGGAGGGGGCCAACGTCCTGACTTTC; CDR3: CSVDMEGANVLTF; V: TRBV29-1; size: few; D: .; J: TRBJ2-6
DNA: TGCGCCAGCAGCTCCATGACAGAATCACCCCTCCACTTT; CDR3: CASSSMTESPLHF; V: TRBV5-1; size: once; D: .; J: TRBJ1-6
DNA: TGTGCCAGCGGCGGGGGGGCCGGTGAAACGCAGTATTTT; CDR3: CASGGGAGETQYF; V: TRBV6-5; size: few; D: TRBD2; J: TRBJ2-3
DNA: TGTGCCAGCAGTCGAAGGACTAGCGGGAGCTACGAGCAGTACTTC; CDR3: CASSRRTSGSYEQYF; V: TRBV6-6; size: few; D: TRBD2; J: TRBJ2-7